What follows are 4 T cell receptor beta chains derived from one specimen sequenced in a study of response to subunit inactivated influenza vaccine. TCRdb reanalysed the RT-PCR reads using MiXCR and keeps one entry per CDR3 protein. The sample shows approximately 480,000 distinct CDR3 sequences, approximately 11% of them seen only once. Material: PBMCs from blood, obtained roughly 47 days after vaccination. All receptors derive from a man aged 45-60 years who received an inactivated influenza vaccine.

This clonotype was recorded many times. The chain joins TRBV7-2 to TRBJ1-5, with D perhaps TRBD1 (5 bases). The CDR3 contains 12 residues. Germline loops: CDR1 SGHTA, CDR2 FQGNSA. V lost 7 bases to trimming and J lost 6 bases, with 10 bases between them. The CDR3 protein is CASTRDRQPQHF. CDR3 in DNA: TGTGCCAGCACTCGGGACCGTCAGCCCCAGCATTTT.

The rearrangement joins TRBV5-6 to TRBJ1-5; tentative D call: TRBD1 (5 bases). CDR3 length: 14 residues. Trimming pared 3 bases from V and 2 bases from J, leaving 9 bases between. Per germline, CDR1 SGHDT and CDR2 YYEEEE. The CDR3 DNA reads TGTGCCAGCAGCTACCAGGGTGGCAATCAGCCCCAGCATTTT. It yields the protein CASSYQGGNQPQHF.

At least ten counts were recorded for this clonotype. V and J are TRBV7-9 and TRBJ2-1; D not certain. The ends were cut back, 5 bases at V and 10 bases at J, with 9 bases in the middle. This CDR3 has 11 residues. Germline CDR1 and CDR2: SEHNR and FQNEAQ (reference sequence). The CDR3: CASSLVLEQFF. The CDR3 DNA is TGTGCCAGCAGCCTCGTGCTAGAGCAGTTCTTC.

This clonotype came up many times. The chain is built from TRBV24-1 and TRBJ2-1; 8 bases align to TRBD2. The trim removed 4 bases at V and 5 bases at J, leaving 9 bases unmatched. The CDR3 totals 16 residues. Germline CDR1 reads KGHDR; CDR2 reads SFDVKD. CDR3 in amino acids: CATSDSSGKIDNEQFF. As DNA, the CDR3 is TGTGCCACCAGTGACAGTAGCGGGAAAATAGACAATGAGCAGTTCTTC.